This is a list of T cell receptor beta chains from one sample in a study of T cell responses to AZD1222 COVID-19 vaccine. The repertoire was sequenced with immunoSEQ multiplex PCR; TCRdb's copy has only in-frame clones and lacks some. The sample contains about 84,000 clones, roughly 87% of which appear only once. The sequencing used peripheral blood, collected 28 days after the second AZD1222 dose. The receptors were sampled from an adult who received the AZD1222 COVID-19 vaccine. Both conserved end residues are part of each CDR3. For some rows the clone size is stated as once, few or many, or as a class when expanded; others skip it.

size	V	J	CDR3
once	TRBV14	TRBJ2-1	CASSGRLAGGRNEQFF
.	TRBV30	TRBJ1-6	CAWSADIDSPLHF
.	TRBV5-1	TRBJ1-2	CASSPGQGDYGYTF
once	TRBV6-5	TRBJ2-7	CASRVVDEQYF
.	TRBV7-9	TRBJ1-2	CASILSNGDYGYTF
.	TRBV19	TRBJ2-7	CASSPLGQGALYEQYF
few	TRBV15	TRBJ2-7	CATSRADSSGEQYF
.	TRBV19	TRBJ1-5	CASRQTEPYQPQHF
.	TRBV7-9	TRBJ1-5	CASSSDRGASYSNQPQHF
.	TRBV12-3/TRBV12-4	TRBJ2-1	CASSPGGSEQFF
.	TRBV11-1	TRBJ2-1	CASSLRLQNNEQFF
.	TRBV9	TRBJ1-2	CASSSDGYSGYGYTF
.	TRBV11-2	TRBJ2-7	CASSLVASGHEQYF
.	TRBV3-1/TRBV3-2	TRBJ2-5	CASSQQNGRREQETQYF
.	TRBV2	TRBJ1-2	CASSSIQGREGYTF
.	TRBV27	TRBJ2-5	CASSLSGLIQETQYF
once	TRBV5-4	TRBJ2-5	CASTGQGLQETQYF
.	TRBV11-3	TRBJ1-5	CASSLDLRWDRGRGSNQPQHF
.	TRBV24-1	TRBJ2-5	CATSDLTDPALQETQYF
.	TRBV6-2/TRBV6-3	TRBJ2-4	CASSFRGEAKNIQYF
.	TRBV28	TRBJ2-6	CASGFRWGEGPSGANVLTF
once	TRBV12-5	TRBJ1-2	CASGLATTEQGNYGYTF
.	TRBV25-1	TRBJ1-3	CASSLTGSAGNTIYF
.	TRBV18	TRBJ2-2	CASSPRTGVSTGELFF